The entry below describes one T cell receptor (beta chain). The junction and the germline gene differ at one end; a read error may be behind it. Germline V gene lookup returns CDR1 DFQATT and CDR2 SNEGSKA (reference sequence). This CDR3 has 15 amino acids. MiXCR, run by TCRdb on the 5' RACE reads, gives a single entry per CDR3 protein. In the table there are more than 10,000 distinct CDR3 sequences, 23% of which are singletons. The sample was naive CD4+ T cells sorted from blood. Subset given: naive CD4+ T cells, CD4+CD45RA+CD25-. The V call is TRBV20-1, the J call TRBJ2-1; the match to TRBD2 covers 7 bases. The source is a female donor with breast cancer. The CDR3 DNA reads TGCGGTGCTAGAGATATGGCTAGCGGATACAATGAGCAGTTCTTC. It translates to CGARDMASGYNEQFF.